This T cell receptor (beta chain) was sequenced for a study of molecular identifiers for immune sequencing clone quantification. Turning to the study itself: In replicates, the authors split RNA from around 20,000 or 100,000 naive CD8 cells five ways and sequenced four.

TCRdb analysed the PCR reads with MiXCR anew, one entry per CDR3 protein. The repertoire holds under 85,000 distinct CDR3 sequences, with less than 20% as singletons. This clonotype was observed many times. Isolation of naive CD8 T cells was achieved by sorting on a CD8+CD4-CCR7+CD45RA+ phenotype. V lost 5 bases and J lost 5; bases outside the gene matches: 3. The CDR3 has 15 residues. Germline CDR1 SGHVS, CDR2 FQNEAQ. This clonotype was sampled from a human donor in good health. Some libraries in this study had Jurkat cell RNA spiked in. Material: naive CD8+ T cells from blood, with Jurkat cell RNA spiked in. Subset defined: FACS-sorted CD8+CD4-CCR7+CD45RA+ naive T cells. The gene calls are TRBV7-8 and TRBJ2-3; 14 bases are shared with TRBD2. The CDR3, as DNA: TGTGCCAGCAGCCCGACTAGCGGGAGGGTAGATACGCAGTATTTT. This sequence encodes CASSPTSGRVDTQYF. Drawing the rest from reference TRBV7-8 and TRBJ2-3, the complete variable domain is GAGVSQSPRYKVAKRGQDVALRCDPISGHVSLFWYQQALGQGPEFLTYFQNEAQLDKSGLPSDRFFAERPEGSVSTLKIQRTQQEDSAVYLCASSPTSGRVDTQYFGPGTRLTVL.